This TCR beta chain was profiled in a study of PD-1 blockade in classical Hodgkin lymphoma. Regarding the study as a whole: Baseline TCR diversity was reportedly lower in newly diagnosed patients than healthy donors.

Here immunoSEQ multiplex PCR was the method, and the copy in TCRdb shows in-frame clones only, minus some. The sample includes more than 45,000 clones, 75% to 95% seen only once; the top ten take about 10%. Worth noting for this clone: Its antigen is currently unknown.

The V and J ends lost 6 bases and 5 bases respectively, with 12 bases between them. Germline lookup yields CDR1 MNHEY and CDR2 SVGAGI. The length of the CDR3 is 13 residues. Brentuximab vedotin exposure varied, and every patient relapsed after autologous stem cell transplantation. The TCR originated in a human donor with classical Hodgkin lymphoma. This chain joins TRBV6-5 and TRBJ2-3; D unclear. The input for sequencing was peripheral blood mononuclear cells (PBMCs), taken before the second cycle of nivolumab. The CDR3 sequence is CASSFGSKDTQYF. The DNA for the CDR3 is TGTGCCAGCAGCTTCGGATCCAAAGATACGCAGTATTTT.